A single sample is the source of the 22 T cell receptor beta chains below, sequenced in a study of glioma-infiltrating T cells after dendritic cell vaccination. Profiling relied on immunoSEQ multiplex PCR, and the TCRdb table lists in-frame clones only, not all of them. The sample lists 85,000 to 95,000 clones, 85% to 90% seen once, with 15% to 19% in the top ten. Sequenced here: blood, sampled before dendritic cell vaccination. These receptors were collected from a human donor with glioblastoma.

The chain recombines TRBV27 with TRBJ2-1; tentative D call: TRBD2 (6 bases). The ends were cut back, 2 bases at V and 4 bases at J, with 15 bases in the middle. This CDR3 has 16 residues. Per germline, CDR1 MNHEY and CDR2 SMNVEV (reference sequence). This CDR3 is CASSLTSSEGYNEQFF. CDR3 bases: TGTGCCAGCAGTTTAACCTCATCGGAGGGTTACAATGAGCAGTTCTTC.

The chain is built from TRBV5-4 and TRBJ1-2; 7 positions match TRBD1. CDR3 length: 15 amino acids. The trim removed 0 bases at V and 0 bases at J, leaving 2 bases unmatched. CDR1 is SGHNT and CDR2 is YYREEE in the germline V gene (reference sequence). The CDR3 coding sequence is TGTGCCAGCAGCTTGGCACAGGGGCCTAACTATGGCTACACCTTC. It is translated as CASSLAQGPNYGYTF.

The chain combines TRBV13 with TRBJ1-1, with TRBD1 matching 7 bases. The CDR3 has 16 residues. The ends lost 5 bases at V and 0 bases at J; junction bases unmatched: 9. Germline-derived CDR1 and CDR2 are PRHDT and FYEKMQ (reference sequence). The CDR3 DNA is TGTGCCAGCAGCACACTAACAGGGGTGGTGAACACTGAAGCTTTCTTT. Encoded protein: CASSTLTGVVNTEAFF.

This clone was recorded once. The chain couples TRBV7-2 to TRBJ2-6; TRBD1 agrees at 9 bases. Germline V gene sequence: CDR1 SGHTA, CDR2 FQGNSA. Unmatched junction bases numbered 7, after V lost 4 bases and J lost 3 bases. The CDR3 contains 17 residues. CDR3 region: CASSSGTGSGGANVLTF. In DNA, the CDR3 is TGTGCCAGCAGCTCCGGGACAGGGTCTGGTGGGGCCAACGTCCTGACTTTC.

The chain has TRBV7-2 and TRBJ2-1; tentative D call: TRBD2 (7 bases). CDR1 and CDR2 from the germline V gene are SGHTA and FQGNSA. CDR3 length: 16 residues. V shed 5 bases and J shed 5 bases, with 19 bases lying between them. This chain's CDR3 is CASSPPWGGANNEQFF. CDR3 bases: TGTGCCAGCAGCCCTCCCTGGGGGGGGGCCAACAATGAGCAGTTCTTC.

The chain has TRBV5-6 and TRBJ1-1; D gene ambiguous. The CDR3 runs 12 residues. Germline V gene lookup returns CDR1 SGHDT and CDR2 YYEEEE. V was shortened by 3 bases and J by 8 bases, with 11 bases between the two germline ends. CDR3 sequence: CASSYRRAEAFF. The CDR3, as DNA: TGTGCCAGCAGCTACCGGCGGGCGGAAGCTTTCTTT.

This clone was detected ten times or more. One end of the junction does not line up with germline, which may come from a read error. The chain combines TRBV5-3 with TRBJ2-7; tentative D call: TRBD2 (5 bases). TRBV5-3 is an ORF, and what it does is uncertain. The CDR3 contains 12 residues. CDR3 residues: CASSWRAAEQYF. The CDR3 DNA reads as TGTGCCAGCAGCTGGCGGGCAGCCGAGCAGTACTTC.

The chain employs TRBV7-2 and TRBJ1-1; TRBD1 is a possible D gene (6 bases). The CDR3 contains 13 residues. CDR1 is SGHTA, CDR2 FQGNSA, per germline. V lost 7 bases, J lost 1 base, and 10 bases lay in between. CDR3 DNA sequence: TGTGCCAGCAAGGGACAACGGAACACTGAAGCTTTCTTT. Its protein is CASKGQRNTEAFF.

The chain joins TRBV5-1 to TRBJ2-1, with 8 bases matching TRBD1. After removal of 3 bases from V and 3 bases from J, the junction contained 8 bases not matched to a gene. Germline loops: CDR1 SGHRS, CDR2 YFSETQ. The CDR3 is 16 residues long. The CDR3 spells CASSSDRGGNYNEQFF. For the CDR3, the DNA is TGCGCCAGCAGCTCTGACAGGGGTGGAAACTACAATGAGCAGTTCTTC.

The chain carries TRBV13 and TRBJ1-1; D might be TRBD1 (6 bases). The CDR3 contains 14 residues. V was cut by 9 bases and J by 3 bases, with 17 bases left in between. The germline V gene has CDR1 PRHDT and CDR2 FYEKMQ (reference sequence). CDR3 sequence: CASIRGGGDTEAFF. CDR3 DNA sequence: TGTGCCAGTATAAGAGGGGGGGGAGACACTGAAGCTTTCTTT.

V usage is TRBV29-1 and J usage is TRBJ2-7, with 16 bases that match TRBD2. The germline gives CDR1 SQVTM, CDR2 ANQGSEA. Trimming took 6 bases from V and 4 from J; bases not matched to a gene: 3. This CDR3 contains 14 residues. The CDR3 spells CSVGTSGRAYEQYF. The CDR3 nucleotides read TGCAGCGTGGGGACTAGCGGGAGGGCGTACGAGCAGTACTTC.

J is TRBJ1-4 and V is TRBV27, with 7 nucleotides matching TRBD1. This CDR3 has 14 residues. In germline, CDR1 is MNHEY, CDR2 SMNVEV (reference sequence). V lost 4 bases and J lost 6; bases outside the gene matches: 5. CDR3 in DNA: TGTGCCAGCAGTTCCCGACAGGGCGATGAAAAACTGTTTTTT. It translates to CASSSRQGDEKLFF.

V usage is TRBV28 and J usage is TRBJ2-7, with 8 bases lining up with TRBD1. This CDR3 spans 16 amino acids. The V segment lost 6 bases and the J segment 4 bases; nucleotides outside the gene matches: 14. The germline V gene encodes CDR1 MDHEN and CDR2 SYDVKM. For the CDR3, the DNA is TGTGCCAGCAGCACAAGCTCCGGGACAGGCGGTTACGAGCAGTACTTC. It is translated as CASSTSSGTGGYEQYF.

The chain has TRBV15 and TRBJ2-7, with a possible D match to TRBD2 (6 bases). This CDR3 has 16 residues. The V gene's germline CDR1 is LNHNV and CDR2 YYDKDF (reference sequence). The V end lost 2 bases, the J end lost 0 bases, and 14 bases lay between the germline ends. The CDR3 region is CATSRLPSVSSYEQYF. The CDR3 nucleotides read TGTGCCACCAGCAGACTCCCTAGCGTAAGCTCCTACGAGCAGTACTTC.

The V and J genes are TRBV19 and TRBJ2-7; TRBD2 agrees at 8 bases. The V gene's germline CDR1 is LNHDA and CDR2 SQIVND (reference sequence). J was trimmed by 4 bases and V by 8 bases; bases with no gene match: 7. This CDR3 contains 13 residues. Written as DNA, the CDR3 is TGTGCCAGTTCGGCTGGCGGGAGGTACGAGCAGTACTTC. This gives the protein CASSAGGRYEQYF.

This chain uses TRBV6-1 with TRBJ2-5; D gene unclear. V was cut by 3 bases and J by 5 bases, with 22 bases left in between. CDR3 size: 17 residues. The germline CDR1 and CDR2 sequences are MNHNS and SASEGT. The CDR3, as DNA: TGTGCCAGCAGTGAGCTCCCAGGATGGGCTCTACCGGAGACCCAGTACTTC. Protein product: CASSELPGWALPETQYF.

This clone occurred once. The CDR3 region is CAWSATGNTEAFF. The DNA of the CDR3 is TGTGCCTGGAGTGCCACAGGGAACACTGAAGCTTTCTTT. The chain combines TRBV30 with TRBJ1-1; D is possibly TRBD1 (5 bases). The CDR3 covers 13 residues. Germline CDR1 and CDR2: GTSNPN and SVGIG (reference sequence). V lost 1 base and J lost 1, with 7 bases in between.

This clone came up once. The rearrangement joins TRBV9 to TRBJ2-7; D is perhaps TRBD2 (7 bases). The CDR3 is made up of 15 amino acids. Trimming shortened V by 3 bases and J by 5 bases, and 18 bases separated the two germline ends. In germline, CDR1 is SGDLS, CDR2 YYNGEE. Written as DNA, the CDR3 is TGTGCCAGCAGCGGGCCCCGGGGGGCGCCGAACGAGCAGTACTTC. It encodes CASSGPRGAPNEQYF. Variable domain in full (rest from reference TRBV9 and TRBJ2-7): DSGVTQTPKHLITATGQRVTLRCSPRSGDLSVYWYQQSLDQGLQFLIQYYNGEERAKGNILERFSAQQFPDLHSELNLSSLELGDSALYFCASSGPRGAPNEQYFGPGTRLTVT.

The V gene is TRBV4-2, the J gene TRBJ2-1; 8 nucleotides agree with TRBD1. After removal of 6 bases from V and 4 bases from J, the junction contained 14 bases not matched to a gene. The CDR3 is made up of 17 amino acids. Germline CDR1 reads LGHNA; CDR2 reads YNFKEQ. The CDR3: CASSMTIGTGGYNEQFF. In DNA form, the CDR3 reads TGTGCCAGCAGTATGACCATCGGGACAGGCGGATACAATGAGCAGTTCTTC.

The V and J genes are TRBV6-5 and TRBJ1-1; TRBD1 matches at 10 bases. The V gene's germline CDR1 is MNHEY and CDR2 SVGAGI. The CDR3 length is 15 residues. V was clipped by 6 bases and J by 7 bases; unmatched bases: 11. CDR3 region: CASSPWAGQGNEAFF. The CDR3 DNA is TGTGCCAGCAGCCCATGGGCGGGACAGGGGAATGAAGCTTTCTTT.

This clone was found once. The J gene is TRBJ2-5, the V gene TRBV5-1; a weak D match, TRBD2 (6 bases). V was clipped by 1 base and J by 4 bases, with 14 bases between them. The length of the CDR3 is 15 residues. Germline V gene data show CDR1 as SGHRS and CDR2 as YFSETQ. The CDR3 spells CASSLLTGVIETQYF. The CDR3 DNA is TGCGCCAGCAGCTTGCTAACGGGAGTTATAGAGACCCAGTACTTC.

The chain employs TRBV9 and TRBJ1-3; TRBD1 is a possible D gene (5 bases). V was cut by 4 bases and J by 1 base, with 12 bases left in between. This CDR3 has 15 residues. The germline V gene encodes CDR1 SGDLS and CDR2 YYNGEE. The CDR3 DNA reads as TGTGCCAGCAGCCGTGCGGGGGATTCTGGAAACACCATATATTTT. Its protein is CASSRAGDSGNTIYF.